This TCR beta chain is from a study of T-cell memory formation after mild COVID-19. Whole-study context: Largely donor-specific sequence clusters came from two donors. General observations from the study: Within pre-infection memory, some responding clones were found, suggesting cross-reactive memory joined. A second wave of clones peaked on day 37, and their SARS-CoV-2 specificity went unconfirmed.

Worth noting for this clonotype: Its specificity is unknown.

TCRdb processed the 5' RACE reads anew with MiXCR; each CDR3 protein has one entry. The table lists hundreds of thousands of distinct CDR3 sequences, roughly a fifth of them singletons. Germline V CDR1 and CDR2: SEHNR, FQNEAQ (reference sequence). The germline V and J ends were trimmed by 0 bases and 6 bases, with 8 bases remaining between them. The length of the CDR3 is 13 residues. The chain combines TRBV7-9 with TRBJ1-1; tentative D call: TRBD1 (5 bases). This clonotype was sampled from an adult woman who had mild COVID-19 (a few samples of this study predate the infection). Cell type and time point are not known. Input material: PBMCs or a T cell subset sorted from them (not recorded which). The CDR3, as DNA: TGTGCCAGCAGCTTAGCGCAGACAGCTGAAGCTTTCTTT. Its translation: CASSLAQTAEAFF.